This is a list of T cell receptor beta chains from one sample in a study of cytomegalovirus exposure and HLA in healthy donors. Some clones are missing from TCRdb's copy, which holds only in-frame ones; the method was immunoSEQ multiplex PCR. The sample holds roughly 250,000 clones, about four fifths seen once. Sequencing was done on a sample of PBMCs. These receptor sequences come from a girl aged 2-9 years in good health and CMV-seronegative. CDR3s include the opening cysteine and the closing phenylalanine or tryptophan. D genes are given only for firm matches. The listing skips clone size in some rows; elsewhere it reads once, few, many or a size class.

v_call,d_call,j_call,clone_size,cdr3_aa,cdr3_nt
TRBV11-2,.,TRBJ1-2,.,CASSPLVSYGYTF,TGTGCCAGCAGCCCACTAGTGAGCTATGGCTACACCTTC
TRBV28,TRBD1,TRBJ2-7,.,CTSHTGTGTYEQYF,TGTACCAGCCATACCGGGACAGGTACCTACGAGCAGTACTTC
TRBV7-8,TRBD2,TRBJ2-7,.,CASSYGGDNPGQYF,TGTGCCAGCAGCTACGGGGGGGACAATCCCGGGCAGTACTTC
TRBV27,TRBD2,TRBJ2-2,.,CASSSSSASGPTGELFF,TGTGCCAGCAGTTCGTCCTCGGCTAGCGGGCCCACCGGGGAGCTGTTTTTT
TRBV18,TRBD2,TRBJ2-1,.,CASSPQLAGGPYNEQFF,TGTGCCAGCTCACCGCAACTAGCGGGAGGGCCCTACAATGAGCAGTTCTTC
TRBV7-9,TRBD2,TRBJ2-3,.,CASSLPPERGGFRTQYF,TGTGCCAGCAGCCTACCGCCGGAGCGGGGGGGTTTCCGTACGCAGTATTTT
TRBV28,.,TRBJ2-7,once,CASLEGLSYEQYF,TGTGCCAGCCTGGAAGGACTCTCCTACGAGCAGTACTTC
TRBV5-1,TRBD2,TRBJ2-5,.,CASNLTPRLADRREQYF,TGCGCCAGCAACCTAACCCCCCGACTAGCGGACCGACGTGAGCAGTACTTC
TRBV7-8,TRBD2,TRBJ2-1,.,CASSSRGKREIYNEQFF,TGTGCCAGCAGCTCCCGGGGGAAGCGGGAGATCTACAATGAGCAGTTCTTC
TRBV6-5,.,TRBJ2-3,.,CASTSGGAGTDTQYF,TGTGCCAGCACCTCCGGGGGTGCGGGAACAGATACGCAGTATTTT
TRBV7-3,TRBD2,TRBJ2-5,.,CASSPGGGQETQYF,TGTGCCAGCAGCCCTGGGGGGGGCCAAGAGACCCAGTACTTC
TRBV19,.,TRBJ1-3,.,CASRQHCCGNTIYF,TGTGCCTCCCGACAGCATTGTTGTGGAAACACCATATATTTT
TRBV7-9,TRBD1,TRBJ1-2,.,CASSLLGQGGSYGYTF,TGTGCCAGCAGCTTACTCGGACAGGGAGGTAGCTATGGCTACACCTTC
TRBV9,TRBD1,TRBJ2-5,.,CASSVLSGTGPEETQYF,TGTGCCAGCAGCGTACTATCCGGGACAGGGCCCGAAGAGACCCAGTACTTC
TRBV10-3,TRBD2,TRBJ2-3,.,CAIRPGLAGVDTQYF,TGTGCCATCAGACCAGGACTAGCGGGAGTAGATACGCAGTATTTT
TRBV30,.,TRBJ1-1,once,CAWISPTEAFF,TGTGCCTGGATTTCTCCCACTGAAGCTTTCTTT
TRBV7-2,.,TRBJ2-2,.,CASSLVVSANTGELFF,TGTGCCAGCAGCTTAGTCGTCAGCGCGAACACCGGGGAGCTGTTTTTT
TRBV9,.,TRBJ1-3,.,CASSAEPPSLSGNTIYF,TGTGCCAGCAGCGCCGAGCCACCCTCGCTCTCTGGAAACACCATATATTTT
TRBV4-2,TRBD2,TRBJ2-1,.,CASSQELADEQFF,TGTGCCAGCAGCCAGGAACTAGCGGATGAGCAGTTCTTC
TRBV6-5,.,TRBJ2-7,.,CASGSTGSFYEQYF,TGTGCCAGCGGAAGTACAGGGAGCTTCTACGAGCAGTACTTC
TRBV7-9,.,TRBJ2-2,.,CASSSPKFGDGELFF,TGTGCCAGCAGCTCCCCGAAATTCGGTGACGGGGAGCTGTTTTTT
TRBV5-1,.,TRBJ2-7,.,CASSLAGARSSYEQYF,TGCGCCAGCAGCTTGGCCGGAGCGCGGAGCTCCTACGAGCAGTACTTC
TRBV9,.,TRBJ2-1,.,CASSPLGPLRFF,TGTGCCAGCAGCCCGCTAGGCCCCTTGAGGTTCTTC
TRBV6-6,.,TRBJ1-1,.,CASSPSGVEAFF,TGTGCCAGCAGTCCGTCGGGGGTTGAAGCTTTCTTT
TRBV30,TRBD1,TRBJ2-3,.,CAWRAGGSTDTQYF,TGTGCCTGGAGGGCAGGGGGCAGCACAGATACGCAGTATTTT
TRBV5-4,.,TRBJ2-1,once,CASSFSDNEQFF,TGTGCCAGCAGCTTTTCCGACAATGAGCAGTTCTTC
TRBV18,TRBD1,TRBJ1-6,.,CASSPRDRVTSYNSPLHF,TGTGCCAGCTCACCAAGGGACAGGGTAACCTCCTATAATTCACCCCTCCACTTT
TRBV5-1,TRBD2,TRBJ2-7,.,CASSLGTSGRVAYEQYF,TGCGCCAGCAGCTTGGGGACTAGCGGGAGAGTGGCCTACGAGCAGTACTTC
TRBV7-4,.,TRBJ1-1,.,CASSFPLQVPHNTEAFF,TGTGCCAGCAGCTTCCCCCTCCAGGTTCCTCATAACACTGAAGCTTTCTTT
TRBV11-1,.,TRBJ2-2,.,CASSFRRGGTGELFF,TGTGCCAGCAGCTTCCGGCGGGGCGGCACCGGGGAGCTGTTTTTT
TRBV5-4,.,TRBJ2-5,few,CASSLWGPQETQYF,TGTGCCAGCAGCTTGTGGGGGCCCCAAGAGACCCAGTACTTC
TRBV6-6,.,TRBJ2-7,.,CASRRLEGGDEQYF,TGTGCCAGCAGACGACTCGAAGGGGGGGACGAGCAGTACTTC
TRBV7-9,TRBD1,TRBJ1-5,.,CASSHTGTARPQHF,TGTGCCAGCAGCCATACCGGGACAGCCCGGCCCCAGCATTTT
TRBV27,.,TRBJ2-3,.,CASSVERLRDTQYF,TGTGCCAGCAGTGTGGAGCGCCTTCGGGATACGCAGTATTTT
TRBV14,TRBD1,TRBJ2-1,once,CASSQESIWGTAYNEQFF,TGTGCCAGCAGCCAAGAATCCATATGGGGGACAGCCTACAATGAGCAGTTCTTC
TRBV5-8,.,TRBJ2-1,.,CASNQGNEQFF,TGTGCCAGCAACCAGGGCAATGAGCAGTTCTTC
TRBV27,TRBD1,TRBJ1-2,once,CATQGARSVGYTF,TGTGCCACCCAGGGGGCGCGGTCCGTTGGCTACACCTTC
TRBV5-4,.,TRBJ1-1,.,CASSLNLGGNTEAFF,TGTGCCAGCAGCTTGAATTTGGGGGGGAACACTGAAGCTTTCTTT
TRBV30,.,TRBJ1-5,.,CAWSVQGLRQPQHF,TGTGCCTGGAGTGTCCAGGGTTTGAGGCAGCCCCAGCATTTT
TRBV5-1,.,TRBJ2-1,.,CASSLAPAGGSEQFF,TGCGCCAGCAGCTTGGCACCAGCCGGAGGTAGTGAGCAGTTCTTC
TRBV27,.,TRBJ2-5,.,CASSLGSSSETQYF,TGTGCCAGCAGTTTAGGCTCTAGCTCAGAGACCCAGTACTTC